This T cell receptor beta chain was documented in a study of blood T cell repertoires in COVID-19. Looking at the study overall: Nucleic acid was either cDNA or gDNA, and it came from T cells, B-cell-depleted T cells, or PBMCs.

How the authors handled the data: The assay estimated nucleated cells by amplifying reference gene primers. Measured with immunoSEQ multiplex PCR; TCRdb has only the in-frame clones, and not every one. The V and J calls and the clone size are those of that table, but D and trimming were determined from the DNA. The sample lists around 200,000 clones, approximately 82% occurring once. CDR3 length equals 16 residues. Looked up from germline, CDR1 is MNHEY and CDR2 is SVGAGI. J gave up 4 bases and V 0 bases, and 6 bases lay outside the gene matches. The sequencing input was peripheral blood. The TCR originated in a woman aged 45-65 years with acute or convalescent COVID-19. The chain recombines TRBV6-5 with TRBJ2-7; 10 nucleotides line up with TRBD2. CDR3 protein: CASSYSPGLALYEQYF. In DNA, the CDR3 is TGTGCCAGCAGTTACTCGCCGGGACTAGCGCTTTACGAGCAGTACTTC.